The 18 T cell receptor beta chains below all came from one sample that was sequenced in a study of blood T cells in healthy people across ages. Then a second PCR, running about 6 to 12 cycles, was carried out with a sample-barcoded 5' primer and a J-beta primer mix. Via MiXCR, TCRdb re-called the 5' RACE reads, giving one row per CDR3 protein. Of around 600,000 distinct CDR3 sequences listed, around half are singletons. Sequencing was performed on blood. All receptors come from a man aged 80 or over in good health.

Only a few counts were recorded for this clonotype. The V call is TRBV7-9, the J call TRBJ1-1; possibly TRBD1 for D (6 bases). Germline CDR1 reads SEHNR; CDR2 reads FQNEAQ (reference sequence). V was pared by 5 bases and J by 1 base, with 17 bases between. This CDR3 spans 16 amino acids. The CDR3: CASSLTGIRRNTEAFF. CDR3 nucleotides: TGTGCCAGCAGCCTCACAGGGATCCGCAGGAACACTGAAGCTTTCTTT.

Only a few counts were recorded for this clonotype. The gene calls are TRBV5-1 and TRBJ2-2; D uncertain. This CDR3 has 16 amino acids. Germline-derived CDR1 and CDR2 are SGHRS and YFSETQ. V lost 5 bases and J lost 2, with 16 bases in between. CDR3 DNA: TGCGCCAGCAGTACCTACGAACCGGAAAACACCGGGGAGCTGTTTTTT. Translated, it gives CASSTYEPENTGELFF. The complete variable domain, with remaining parts taken from reference TRBV5-1 and TRBJ2-2, reads KAGVTQTPRYLIKTRGQQVTLSCSPISGHRSVSWYQQTPGQGLQFLFEYFSETQRNKGNFPGRFSGRQFSNSRSEMNVSTLELGDSALYLCASSTYEPENTGELFFGEGSRLTVL.

This clonotype appeared many times. This chain connects TRBV6-6 to TRBJ1-6; 7 bases match TRBD1. CDR3 length equals 16 residues. The V segment lost 2 bases and the J segment 6 bases; nucleotides outside the gene matches: 7. Germline CDR1 MNHNY, CDR2 SVGAGI (reference sequence). CDR3 nucleotides: TGTGCCAGCAGTTACGTGAAGGGGGCGCCTAATTCACCCCTCCACTTT. It codes for CASSYVKGAPNSPLHF.

Only one count was recorded for this clonotype. The chain recombines TRBV5-4 with TRBJ2-1; D might be TRBD1 (6 bases). Germline V gene data show CDR1 as SGHNT and CDR2 as YYREEE (reference sequence). The germline V and J ends were trimmed by 4 bases and 4 bases, with 18 bases remaining between them. The CDR3 has 16 residues. CDR3 amino acids: CASSREATGLYNEQFF. CDR3 coding DNA: TGTGCCAGCAGCCGGGAAGCAACAGGGCTTTACAATGAGCAGTTCTTC.

This clonotype was picked up one time. The chain has TRBV3-1 and TRBJ2-7; D is ambiguous. The CDR3 loop spans 13 amino acids. Per germline, CDR1 LGHDT and CDR2 YNNKEL (reference sequence). Trimming took off 1 base at V and 4 bases at J, with 8 bases between the two ends. CDR3 region: CASSQASIYEQYF. CDR3 bases: TGTGCCAGCAGCCAAGCATCTATATACGAGCAGTACTTC.

V usage is TRBV4-1 and J usage is TRBJ2-5; D is unclear. CDR3 length: 15 amino acids. The V gene lost 3 bases and the J gene lost 2 bases, with 13 bases spanning the gap. Per the germline V gene, CDR1 is MGHRA and CDR2 is YSYEKL. CDR3 sequence (DNA): TGCGCCAGCAGCCAGACGGTTGGGCTACAAGAGACCCAGTACTTC. This gives the protein CASSQTVGLQETQYF.

The J gene is TRBJ2-5, the V gene TRBV5-1, with a tentative D call TRBD2 (6 bases). CDR3 length equals 17 residues. Per the germline V gene, CDR1 is SGHRS and CDR2 is YFSETQ. Trimming shortened V by 2 bases and J by 2 bases, and 19 bases separated the two germline ends. The CDR3 spells CASSFVPPAGPQETQYF. The CDR3 region has the DNA TGCGCCAGCAGCTTCGTCCCCCCCGCGGGACCACAAGAGACCCAGTACTTC.

The chain uses TRBV25-1 and TRBJ1-1; D is possibly TRBD1 (6 bases). Germline CDR1 MGHDK, CDR2 SYGVNS. V was shortened by 6 bases and J by 5 bases, with 10 bases between the two germline ends. This CDR3 comprises 12 residues. This CDR3 is CASSGGGTEAFF. In DNA form, the CDR3 reads TGTGCCAGCAGCGGAGGGGGTACTGAAGCTTTCTTT.

The gene calls are TRBV11-2 and TRBJ1-2; TRBD1 agrees at 7 bases. This CDR3 is 13 amino acids long. V shed 3 bases, J shed 7 bases, and the junction held 5 bases outside the gene matches. The V gene's germline CDR1 is SGHAT and CDR2 FQNNGV. In DNA, the CDR3 is TGTGCCAGCAGCTTGGAAGGGGGCCGTGGCTACACCTTC. It codes for CASSLEGGRGYTF.

The chain carries TRBV5-1 and TRBJ1-1, with D maybe TRBD1 (6 bases). V was trimmed by 4 bases and J by 4 bases, leaving 14 bases between them. The V gene's germline CDR1 is SGHRS and CDR2 YFSETQ. The CDR3 has 14 residues. The chain's CDR3 is CASSATGIGTEAFF. DNA for the CDR3: TGCGCCAGCAGCGCAACAGGGATAGGCACTGAAGCTTTCTTT.

The chain employs TRBV28 and TRBJ1-2, with D unclear. The length of the CDR3 is 12 residues. Per the germline V gene, CDR1 is MDHEN and CDR2 is SYDVKM. Trimming took 6 bases from V and 8 from J, leaving 13 bases between them. The CDR3: CASRFAGIGYTF. DNA of the CDR3: TGTGCCAGCAGATTTGCGGGAATCGGCTACACCTTC.

This chain connects TRBV4-2 to TRBJ2-1, with D perhaps being TRBD1 or TRBD2 (5 bases each). V was trimmed by 4 bases and J by 3 bases, leaving 13 bases between them. Germline V lookup: CDR1 LGHNA, CDR2 YNFKEQ. CDR3 length: 15 residues. As DNA, the CDR3 is TGTGCCAGCAGCCCTGACAGCGGTCTCTACAATGAGCAGTTCTTC. It is translated as CASSPDSGLYNEQFF.

The chain couples TRBV12-5 to TRBJ2-4, with TRBD1 matching over 9 bases. Near its end, the DNA agrees better with TRBJ2-7, so the J call may be wrong. Germline CDR1 reads LGHNT; CDR2 reads FRNRAP. The CDR3 consists of 14 residues. The CDR3 DNA reads as TGTGCTAGTGGTTTCTACAGGGGGCACAACGAGCAGTACTTC. The encoded protein is CASGFYRGHNEQYF.

This clonotype was counted a few times. The V gene is TRBV20-1, the J gene TRBJ2-1, with unresolved D. The ends were cut back, 0 bases at V and 5 bases at J, with 14 bases in the middle. Germline V gene sequence: CDR1 DFQATT, CDR2 SNEGSKA (reference sequence). The CDR3 spans 15 residues. The CDR3 region is CSARDRGNQDNEQFF. As DNA, the CDR3 is TGCAGTGCTAGAGATCGCGGCAACCAGGACAATGAGCAGTTCTTC.

About this clonotype itself: One junction end disagrees with the germline gene, perhaps due to a read error. Here the CDR3 DNA reads TGCAGGGCTAGAGATTTTCAGGTCAACTATGGCTACACCTTC. Translating gives CRARDFQVNYGYTF. The chain is built from TRBV20-1 and TRBJ1-2; D is unresolved. CDR1 DFQATT and CDR2 SNEGSKA come from the germline V gene (reference sequence). The CDR3 covers 14 residues.

This chain joins TRBV7-2 and TRBJ2-1; no definite D call. V was shortened by 1 base and J by 4 bases, with 11 bases between the two germline ends. CDR3 length equals 15 residues. Germline-derived CDR1 and CDR2 are SGHTA and FQGNSA. CDR3 amino acids: CASSLGGSFYNEQFF. The CDR3 DNA reads TGTGCCAGCAGCTTAGGGGGATCGTTTTACAATGAGCAGTTCTTC.

The genes are TRBV27 and TRBJ1-1; weak D call: TRBD1 (6 bases). V gave up 9 bases and J gave up 0 bases, with 17 bases separating them. CDR3 length: 15 amino acids. From germline, CDR1 is MNHEY and CDR2 SMNVEV (reference sequence). CDR3 protein: CASRTGTNMNTEAFF. The CDR3 DNA follows: TGTGCCAGTCGCACAGGGACCAATATGAACACTGAAGCTTTCTTT.

This clonotype has ten or more counts. The chain is built from TRBV7-2 and TRBJ2-7, with 8 nucleotides matching TRBD2. The trim removed 5 bases at V and 5 bases at J, leaving 14 bases unmatched. CDR3 length: 16 residues. Germline lookup yields CDR1 SGHTA and CDR2 FQGNSA. The CDR3 region has the DNA TGTGCCAGCAGCCCGGGGGGGGCTAGCGGCACGAACGAGCAGTACTTC. This encodes CASSPGGASGTNEQYF.